Following are 15 T cell receptor beta chains from one sample sequenced in a study of blood T cell repertoires in COVID-19. Clones were sequenced by immunoSEQ multiplex PCR, and TCRdb holds only the in-frame ones, with some missing. The data show approximately 94,000 clones, approximately 81% seen once. The sequencing input was peripheral blood. The receptors here all came from a human donor in a cohort sampled during active COVID-19.

V is TRBV2 and J is TRBJ2-7, with 10 bases that match TRBD1. In germline, CDR1 is SNHLY, CDR2 FYNNEI. The CDR3 is 14 amino acids. V gave up 6 bases and J gave up 2 bases; unmatched junction bases: 4. The CDR3: CASRGQGITYEQYF. In DNA form, the CDR3 reads TGTGCCAGCAGGGGACAGGGGATTACCTACGAGCAGTACTTC.

The J gene is TRBJ2-1, the V gene TRBV5-1; D uncertain. Germline CDR1 and CDR2: SGHRS and YFSETQ. V lost 4 bases, J lost 9 bases, and 20 bases lay in between. This CDR3 contains 15 residues. CDR3 in DNA: TGCGCCAGCAGCCTAGACGGGTCGGCGATGGGTGAGCAGTTCTTC. It translates to CASSLDGSAMGEQFF.

The V call is TRBV3-1 (or the pseudogene TRBV3-2), the J call TRBJ2-7; D is possibly TRBD2 (5 bases). Looked up from germline, CDR1 is LGHDT and CDR2 is YNNKEL (reference sequence). Deletions cut 1 base from V and 3 bases from J, with 13 bases between. This CDR3 spans 15 amino acids. CDR3 residues: CASSQVGSVVYEQYF. The DNA for the CDR3 is TGTGCCAGCAGCCAAGTTGGGAGTGTAGTCTACGAGCAGTACTTC.

The chain is built from TRBV7-2 and TRBJ2-1; D is perhaps TRBD2 (5 bases). Looked up from germline, CDR1 is SGHTA and CDR2 is FQGNSA. V lost 2 bases and J 6 bases, leaving 14 bases between the germline ends. There are 15 residues in the CDR3. CDR3 sequence: CASSLLALTLNEQFF. As DNA, the CDR3 is TGTGCCAGCAGCTTACTAGCTTTAACTCTCAATGAGCAGTTCTTC. Filled out from reference TRBV7-2 and TRBJ2-1, the complete variable domain reads GAGVSQSPSNKVTEKGKDVELRCDPISGHTALYWYRQSLGQGLEFLIYFQGNSAPDKSGLPSDRFSAERTGGSVSTLTIQRTQQEDSAVYLCASSLLALTLNEQFFGPGTRLTVL.

The chain links TRBV7-8 to TRBJ1-2; D unresolved. Germline CDR1 SGHVS, CDR2 FQNEAQ. The CDR3 runs to 15 residues. V shed 2 bases and J shed 3 bases, with 13 bases lying between them. CDR3 sequence (DNA): TGTGCCAGCAGCTTAATTGGAGGGAAGGACTATGGCTACACCTTC. Protein sequence: CASSLIGGKDYGYTF. The entire variable domain, with the rest obtained from reference TRBV7-8 and TRBJ1-2, is as follows: GAGVSQSPRYKVAKRGQDVALRCDPISGHVSLFWYQQALGQGPEFLTYFQNEAQLDKSGLPSDRFFAERPEGSVSTLKIQRTQQEDSAVYLCASSLIGGKDYGYTFGSGTRLTVV.

The chain's CDR3 is CASSQAGSEQYF. CDR3 in DNA: TGCGCCAGCAGCCAAGCGGGTTCGGAGCAGTACTTC. The rearrangement links TRBV4-1 to TRBJ2-7, with D hard to call. This CDR3 has 12 amino acids. Germline V gene data show CDR1 as MGHRA and CDR2 as YSYEKL. Trimming pared 1 base from V and 7 bases from J, leaving 8 bases between.

The chain uses TRBV18 and TRBJ1-4; D call uncertain. Trimming removed 3 bases from V and 4 bases from J, with 15 bases in between. CDR1 and CDR2 from the germline V gene are KGHSH and LQKENI. CDR3 length: 16 amino acids. CDR3 bases: TGTGCCAGCTCACCCCGCACGCGAGGGTTTAATGAAAAACTGTTTTTT. It is translated as CASSPRTRGFNEKLFF.

This clone was detected only a few times. The chain is built from TRBV5-4 and TRBJ1-1; 7 bases fit TRBD1. The ends lost 3 bases at V and 7 bases at J; junction bases unmatched: 12. Germline CDR1 SGHNT, CDR2 YYREEE (reference sequence). The CDR3 covers 15 residues. In nucleotides, the CDR3 is TGTGCCAGCAGCTCGGGACAGCTCGGGGGAAGTGAAGCTTTCTTT. This translates into CASSSGQLGGSEAFF. The entire variable domain, with the rest obtained from reference TRBV5-4 and TRBJ1-1, is as follows: ETGVTQSPTHLIKTRGQQVTLRCSSQSGHNTVSWYQQALGQGPQFIFQYYREEENGRGNFPPRFSGLQFPNYSSELNVNALELDDSALYLCASSSGQLGGSEAFFGQGTRLTVV.

The chain employs TRBV3-1 (or the pseudogene TRBV3-2) and TRBJ1-1; 7 nucleotides match TRBD1. Germline V lookup: CDR1 LGHDT, CDR2 YNNKEL (reference sequence). The trim removed 2 bases at V and 1 base at J, leaving 4 bases unmatched. The CDR3 has 15 residues. In DNA form, the CDR3 reads TGTGCCAGCAGCCAAAGACAGGGCCAGAACACTGAAGCTTTCTTT. Protein product: CASSQRQGQNTEAFF.

The CDR3 loop is CASSESGDNAGAFF. The DNA of the CDR3 is TGCGCCAGCAGTGAGTCCGGGGACAACGCCGGCGCTTTCTTT. The chain carries TRBV10-1 and TRBJ1-1; a weak D match, TRBD1 (6 bases). The CDR3 runs to 14 residues. Trimming removed 0 bases from V and 11 bases from J, with 16 bases in between. Per the germline V gene, CDR1 is WNHNN and CDR2 is SYGVQD (reference sequence).

As for this clone: One end of the junction does not line up with germline, which may come from a read error. The chain couples TRBV11-2 to TRBJ1-2, with D maybe TRBD1 (6 bases). Per germline, CDR1 SGHAT and CDR2 FQNNGV. There are 11 residues in the CDR3. CDR3 region: CASSSQRGPAF. In nucleotides, the CDR3 is TGTGCCAGCAGCTCACAGCGGGGGCCAGCTTTC.

The chain joins TRBV5-1 to TRBJ2-5; 7 positions agree with TRBD1. Trimming cost V 4 bases and J 5 bases; bases outside gene matches: 11. Germline CDR1 reads SGHRS; CDR2 reads YFSETQ. CDR3 length equals 15 residues. The CDR3 spells CASSLTGNPAETQYF. CDR3 bases: TGCGCCAGCAGCCTGACAGGGAATCCCGCGGAGACCCAGTACTTC.

The V gene is TRBV11-2, the J gene TRBJ2-1; 7 bases are a match to TRBD1. Germline trimming cut 5 bases from V and 7 bases from J; bases unmatched to any gene: 2. Germline V gene sequence: CDR1 SGHAT, CDR2 FQNNGV. The CDR3 sequence is 12 residues long. Written as DNA, the CDR3 is TGTGCCAGCAGCCCGACAGGGAATGAGCAGTTCTTC. Protein product: CASSPTGNEQFF.

The gene calls are TRBV28 and TRBJ1-5; D gene uncertain. Germline lookup yields CDR1 MDHEN and CDR2 SYDVKM. This CDR3 comprises 12 residues. V was cut by 3 bases and J by 3 bases, with 3 bases left in between. CDR3: CASSLANQPQHF. CDR3 sequence (DNA): TGTGCCAGCAGTTTGGCCAATCAGCCCCAGCATTTT. Full variable domain (outside the CDR3, taken from reference TRBV28 and TRBJ1-5): DVKVTQSSRYLVKRTGEKVFLECVQDMDHENMFWYRQDPGLGLRLIYFSYDVKMKEKGDIPEGYSVSREKKERFSLILESASTNQTSMYLCASSLANQPQHFGDGTRLSIL.

This chain uses TRBV9 with TRBJ2-3, with 9 nucleotides matching TRBD2. From germline, CDR1 is SGDLS and CDR2 YYNGEE. V lost 0 bases to trimming and J lost 1 base; unmatched junction nucleotides: 3. The CDR3 runs to 16 residues. CDR3 bases: TGTGCCAGCAGCGTAGAGTTAGCGGGGGGCACAGATACGCAGTATTTT. Translated: CASSVELAGGTDTQYF.